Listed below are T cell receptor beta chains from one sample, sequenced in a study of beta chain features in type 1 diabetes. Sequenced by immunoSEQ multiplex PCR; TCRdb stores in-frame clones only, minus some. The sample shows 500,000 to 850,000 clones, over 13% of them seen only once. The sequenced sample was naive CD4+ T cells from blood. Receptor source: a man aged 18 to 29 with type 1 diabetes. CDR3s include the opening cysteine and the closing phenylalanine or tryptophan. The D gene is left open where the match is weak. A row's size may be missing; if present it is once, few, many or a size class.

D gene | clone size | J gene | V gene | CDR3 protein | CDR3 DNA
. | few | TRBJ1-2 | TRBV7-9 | CASSSQGGFGYTF | TGTGCCAGCAGCTCACAGGGTGGCTTTGGCTACACCTTC
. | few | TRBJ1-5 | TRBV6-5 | CASSYGGGQPQHF | TGTGCCAGCAGTTACGGGGGAGGACAGCCCCAGCATTTT
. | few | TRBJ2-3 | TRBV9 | CASSVRGDITDTQYF | TGTGCCAGCAGCGTCCGCGGGGATATCACAGATACGCAGTATTTT
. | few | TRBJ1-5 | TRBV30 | CAWSVNRQPQHF | TGTGCCTGGAGTGTAAACCGCCAGCCCCAGCATTTT
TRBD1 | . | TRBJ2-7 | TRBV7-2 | CASSVTGVTSHEQYF | TGTGCCAGCAGCGTCACAGGGGTTACGTCTCACGAGCAGTACTTC
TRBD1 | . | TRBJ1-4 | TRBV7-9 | CASSFPTGRPEKLFF | TGTGCCAGCAGCTTCCCGACAGGGCGACCTGAAAAACTGTTTTTT
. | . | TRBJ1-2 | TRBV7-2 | CASSLEKDSRGYTF | TGTGCCAGCAGCTTAGAAAAGGACAGTCGTGGCTACACCTTC
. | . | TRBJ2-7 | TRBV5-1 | CASSLGIHEQYF | TGCGCCAGCAGCTTGGGAATCCACGAGCAGTACTTC
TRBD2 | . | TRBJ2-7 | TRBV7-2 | CASSLLSGTSYEQYF | TGTGCCAGCAGCTTACTTAGCGGGACCTCCTACGAGCAGTACTTC
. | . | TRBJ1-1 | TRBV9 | CASSVGSLGSGAFF | TGTGCCAGCAGCGTAGGTTCACTAGGGTCTGGGGCTTTCTTT
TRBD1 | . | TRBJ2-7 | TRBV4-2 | CASSQSGQGYEQYF | TGTGCCAGCAGCCAATCCGGACAGGGCTACGAGCAGTACTTC
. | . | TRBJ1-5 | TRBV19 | CASSIHLRQPQHF | TGTGCCAGTAGTATCCACTTACGGCAGCCCCAGCATTTT
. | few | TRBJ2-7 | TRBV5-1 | CASSLGLNEQYF | TGCGCCAGCAGCTTGGGGCTCAACGAGCAGTACTTC
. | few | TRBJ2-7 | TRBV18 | CASSQTAHRVYEQYF | TGTGCCAGCTCCCAAACCGCTCACAGGGTCTACGAGCAGTACTTC
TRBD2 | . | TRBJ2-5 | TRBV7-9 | CASSRSGGLPETQYF | TGTGCCAGCAGCCGTAGCGGGGGCCTACCGGAGACCCAGTACTTC
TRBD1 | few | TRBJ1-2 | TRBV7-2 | CASSSIGQGNYGYTF | TGTGCCAGCAGCTCCATAGGACAGGGGAACTATGGCTACACCTTC